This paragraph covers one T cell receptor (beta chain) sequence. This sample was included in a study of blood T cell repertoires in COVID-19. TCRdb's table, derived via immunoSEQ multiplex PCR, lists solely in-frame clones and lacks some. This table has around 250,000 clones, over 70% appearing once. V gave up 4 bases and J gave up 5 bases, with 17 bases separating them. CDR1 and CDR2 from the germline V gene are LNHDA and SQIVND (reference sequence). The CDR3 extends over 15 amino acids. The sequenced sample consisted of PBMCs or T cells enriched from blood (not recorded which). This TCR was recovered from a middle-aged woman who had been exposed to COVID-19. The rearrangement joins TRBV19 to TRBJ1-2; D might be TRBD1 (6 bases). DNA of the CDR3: TGTGCCAGTAGTAGCCAAGGGGGTCGAGAATATGGCTACACCTTC. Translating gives CASSSQGGREYGYTF.